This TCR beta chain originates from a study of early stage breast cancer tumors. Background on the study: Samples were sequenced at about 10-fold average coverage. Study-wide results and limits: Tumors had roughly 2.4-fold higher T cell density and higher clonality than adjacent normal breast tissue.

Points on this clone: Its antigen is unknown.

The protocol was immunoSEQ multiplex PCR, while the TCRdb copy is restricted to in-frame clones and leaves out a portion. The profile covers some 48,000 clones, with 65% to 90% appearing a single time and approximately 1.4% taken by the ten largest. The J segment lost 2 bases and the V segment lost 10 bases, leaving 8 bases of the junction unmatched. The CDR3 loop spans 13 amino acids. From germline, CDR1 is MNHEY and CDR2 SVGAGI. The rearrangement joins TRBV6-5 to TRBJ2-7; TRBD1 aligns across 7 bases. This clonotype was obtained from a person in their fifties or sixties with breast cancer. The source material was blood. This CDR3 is CATFGTVAYEQYF. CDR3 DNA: TGTGCCACCTTCGGGACAGTCGCCTACGAGCAGTACTTC.